The clone carrying this T cell receptor (beta chain) appeared once. This sample stems from a study of blood T cell repertoires in COVID-19. Study background: T cells, B-cell-depleted T cells, or PBMCs supplied cDNA or gDNA.

In the study's own analysis: Amplification with reference gene primers provided the estimates of nucleated cell counts. The protocol was immunoSEQ multiplex PCR, while the TCRdb copy is restricted to in-frame clones and leaves out a portion. That table gives V, J and clone size, and the DNA gave D and trimming. This repertoire shows around 160,000 clones, over 75% found once; its top ten account for around 13%. CDR1 and CDR2 from the germline V gene are SEHNR and FQNEAQ (reference sequence). The germline V and J ends were trimmed by 6 bases and 3 bases, with 9 bases remaining between them. This CDR3 has 13 residues.

The sequence came from a man in his fifties or sixties with active or convalescent COVID-19. V usage is TRBV7-9 and J usage is TRBJ1-3, with unresolved D. Sequencing was performed on peripheral blood. The CDR3 reads CASRDSYGNTIYF. The CDR3 DNA sequence: TGTGCCAGCAGAGACTCATATGGAAACACCATATATTTT.